The rows below give T cell receptor beta chains drawn from one sample of a study of blood T cells in healthy people across ages. TCRdb re-called the 5' RACE reads through MiXCR, storing one row per CDR3 protein. The sample has 700,000 to 850,000 distinct CDR3 sequences; about 36% are singletons. The specimen sequenced was blood. The source is a young man in good health. The CDR3 runs from the conserved cysteine through the conserved F or W. A D gene is named only where the DNA matches it firmly. A row's size may be missing; if present it is once, few, many or a size class.

d_call | clone_size | j_call | v_call | cdr3_length | cdr3_nt | cdr3_aa
. | . | TRBJ2-7 | TRBV7-2 | 14 | TGTGCCAGCAGCTGGGGGACAACTTACAATGAGCAGTACTTC | CASSWGTTYNEQYF
. | . | TRBJ2-3 | TRBV28 | 14 | TGTGCCAGCAGCTGGAGGGGCACCACAGATACGCAGTATTTT | CASSWRGTTDTQYF
TRBD2 | . | TRBJ2-5 | TRBV15 | 15 | TGTGCCACCAGCGATAGCGGGGTATTCCAAGAGACCCAGTACTTC | CATSDSGVFQETQYF
. | few | TRBJ2-2 | TRBV10-3 | 13 | TGTGCCAGCTTTTCCCAGAACACCGGGGAGCTGTTTTTT | CASFSQNTGELFF
. | . | TRBJ2-4 | TRBV12-3/TRBV12-4 | 17 | TGTGCCAGCAGGTTCTCCGGGCTAGGACCCGGTTTGGGTGAGCAGTACTTC | CASRFSGLGPGLGEQYF
TRBD2 | . | TRBJ2-1 | TRBV5-1 | 15 | TGCGCCAGCAGCTTTAGAGCGGGGGACTACAATGAGCAGTTCTTC | CASSFRAGDYNEQFF
. | . | TRBJ1-1 | TRBV7-9 | 14 | TGTGCCAGCAGCTTAGGGGTGGCTGGCCCTGAAGCTTTCTTT | CASSLGVAGPEAFF
. | . | TRBJ1-1 | TRBV7-9 | 13 | TGTGCCAGCAGCCAGGTGTGGGACACTGAAGCTTTCTTT | CASSQVWDTEAFF
TRBD1 | . | TRBJ1-2 | TRBV19 | 14 | TGTGCCAGTAGTCCCGGGACAGCGGATTATGGCTACACCTTC | CASSPGTADYGYTF
. | . | TRBJ2-7 | TRBV4-2 | 13 | TGTGCCAGCAGCCCACCTCCCCCGTCTGAGCAGTACTTC | CASSPPPPSEQYF
. | . | TRBJ2-7 | TRBV5-1 | 11 | TGCGCCAGCATGGTTTTGGATGAGCAGTACTTC | CASMVLDEQYF
. | . | TRBJ2-5 | TRBV29-1 | 12 | TGCAGCGTGAGGACAGAGGAAGAGACCCAGTACTTC | CSVRTEEETQYF
. | few | TRBJ1-1 | TRBV7-2 | 15 | TGTGCCAGCAGCAGAAGAAGCAGAGGAAACACTGAAGCTTTCTTT | CASSRRSRGNTEAFF
. | . | TRBJ2-3 | TRBV7-2 | 13 | TGTGCCAGCAGCGCCGCCCCCACAGATACGCAGTATTTT | CASSAAPTDTQYF
. | . | TRBJ2-6 | TRBV11-2 | 17 | TGTGCCAGCAGCTTAGAATTTGGGGGGACTGGGGCCAACGTCCTGACTTTC | CASSLEFGGTGANVLTF
TRBD2 | few | TRBJ2-3 | TRBV25-1 | 15 | TGTGCCAGCAGTGGCATACTAGCGGGCACAGATACGCAGTATTTT | CASSGILAGTDTQYF
. | many | TRBJ2-7 | TRBV24-1 | 14 | TGTGCCACCAGTGATTTTTCGGGTACCTACGAGCAGTACTTC | CATSDFSGTYEQYF
. | many | TRBJ2-7 | TRBV7-9 | 14 | TGTGCCAGCAGCCCCAGGGACAACTCCTACGAGCAGTACTTC | CASSPRDNSYEQYF